A single sample is the source of the 21 T cell receptor beta chains below, sequenced in a study of T cell responses to AZD1222 COVID-19 vaccine (dated by TCRdb to the early 2020s). The sample's time point label, decoded: about 28 days (+/-7) after the second vaccine dose. Library method: the immunoSEQ multiplex PCR assay. TCRdb obtained this table from immuneACCESS and retained in-frame rearrangements with V and J assigned. These tables miss some clones; where compared with another copy, unresolved V genes account for less than half of the shortfall, and the remainder is unexplained. The sample records roughly 180,000 clones, approximately 93% of which are singletons. The ten largest clones represent approximately 1.8% of the sample. The sample in question was peripheral blood, obtained 28 days after the second AZD1222 dose. These receptors were obtained from an adult who received the AZD1222 COVID-19 vaccine.

About this clone itself: Sequence at one end of the junction differs from germline and may be a read error. V usage is TRBV7-7 and J usage is TRBJ2-5; D may be TRBD2 (6 bases). Germline V CDR1 and CDR2: SSHAT, FNYEAQ (reference sequence). CDR3 size: 16 residues. The CDR3 reads CASSLYSGNNGGTQYF. As DNA, the CDR3 is TGTGCTAGCAGCTTATATAGCGGCAACAACGGGGGGACCCAGTACTTC.

V and J are TRBV29-1 and TRBJ1-1; TRBD1 might be the D (6 bases). The CDR3 runs to 10 residues. Germline assignment: CDR1 SQVTM and CDR2 ANQGSEA. V was pared by 4 bases and J by 11 bases, with 11 bases between. The CDR3 spells CSVADSRAFF. CDR3 nucleotide sequence: TGCAGCGTTGCGGACAGCCGGGCTTTCTTT.

This sequence joins TRBV2 and TRBJ1-2; TRBD1 matches at 9 bases. V shed 0 bases and J 14 bases; nucleotides not matched to a gene: 4. This CDR3 spans 12 amino acids. The germline V gene has CDR1 SNHLY and CDR2 FYNNEI. The CDR3 coding sequence is TGTGCCAGCAGTGAAGCCGGACAGGGGTTGACCTTC. Protein sequence: CASSEAGQGLTF.

The rearrangement links TRBV12-3 or TRBV12-4 to TRBJ1-2; 7 bases line up with TRBD1. Trimming removed 6 bases from V and 7 bases from J; junction bases left unmatched: 8. The CDR3 runs to 13 residues. This CDR3 reads CASSPNRGGGYTF. The CDR3, as DNA: TGTGCCAGCAGCCCCAACAGGGGTGGTGGCTACACCTTC.

This chain joins TRBV5-1 and TRBJ2-5; D might be TRBD2 (5 bases). Germline V gene data show CDR1 as SGHRS and CDR2 as YFSETQ. The CDR3 sequence is 15 residues long. The V end was cut by 0 bases, the J end by 5 bases, with 14 bases between. The CDR3 bases are TGCGCCAGCAGCTTGGCCATTGCGGAGCGGGAGACCCAGTACTTC. Its protein product is CASSLAIAERETQYF.

The CDR3 reads CASSFGLRGETQYF. DNA for the CDR3: TGTGCCAGCAGCTTCGGACTTAGGGGTGAGACCCAGTACTTC. J is TRBJ2-5 and V is TRBV7-6, with D perhaps matching TRBD1 or TRBD2 (5 bases each). Germline V lookup: CDR1 SGHVS, CDR2 FNYEAQ. The CDR3 spans 14 residues. With 3 bases removed from V and 5 bases from J, the gap between germline ends came to 13 bases.

CDR3 DNA: TGTGCCAGTAGTTTCCGCCGACAGGGCAACTATGGCTACACCTTC. Translation gives CASSFRRQGNYGYTF. V is TRBV19 and J is TRBJ1-2, with 7 bases matching TRBD1. CDR1 and CDR2 from the germline V gene are LNHDA and SQIVND (reference sequence). The CDR3 sequence is 15 residues long. V was pared by 5 bases and J by 2 bases, with 8 bases of the junction left unmatched.

The J gene is TRBJ2-2, the V gene TRBV3-1 (or the pseudogene TRBV3-2), with D hard to call. CDR3 length: 15 amino acids. Germline CDR1 LGHDT, CDR2 YNNKEL (reference sequence). The V and J ends lost 0 bases and 8 bases respectively, with 13 bases between them. The CDR3 DNA reads as TGTGCCAGCAGCCAAGATTGGGCTTCTGGTGGGGAGCTGTTTTTT. Translation gives CASSQDWASGGELFF.

The chain recombines TRBV30 with TRBJ2-7; D tentatively fits TRBD1 or TRBD2 (7 bases each). The CDR3 is made up of 15 amino acids. In germline, CDR1 is GTSNPN, CDR2 SVGIG (reference sequence). V was pared by 4 bases and J by 4 bases, with 20 bases between. CDR3 in DNA: TGTGCCTGGAAGCTAGGGGGCGGGGGCTTTTACGAGCAGTACTTC. Translated, it gives CAWKLGGGGFYEQYF.

The CDR3 sequence: CASSPSGYYEQYF. CDR3 DNA sequence: TGTGCCAGCAGTCCATCGGGCTACTACGAGCAGTACTTC. The rearrangement links TRBV27 to TRBJ2-7; D is uncertain. V lost 5 bases and J 3 bases, leaving 11 bases between the germline ends. The CDR3 contains 13 residues. Germline lookup yields CDR1 MNHEY and CDR2 SMNVEV (reference sequence).

This chain joins TRBV7-2 and TRBJ1-2, with no clear D. Between the trimmed V and J ends, which lost 4 bases and 2 bases, there was a span of 8 bases. Germline loops: CDR1 SGHTA, CDR2 FQGNSA. The CDR3 loop spans 13 amino acids. CDR3: CASSSPTNYGYTF. For the CDR3, the DNA is TGTGCCAGCAGCTCCCCTACCAACTATGGCTACACCTTC. Drawing the rest from reference TRBV7-2 and TRBJ1-2, the complete variable domain is GAGVSQSPSNKVTEKGKDVELRCDPISGHTALYWYRQSLGQGLEFLIYFQGNSAPDKSGLPSDRFSAERTGGSVSTLTIQRTQQEDSAVYLCASSSPTNYGYTFGSGTRLTVV.

The V and J genes are TRBV27 and TRBJ2-7; 7 nucleotides agree with TRBD2. J was trimmed by 4 bases and V by 2 bases; bases with no gene match: 5. The CDR3 spans 14 residues. Germline V gene sequence: CDR1 MNHEY, CDR2 SMNVEV (reference sequence). The CDR3 region has the DNA TGTGCCAGCAGTTTAGCGGGAGAGTTTTACGAGCAGTACTTC. Translating it yields CASSLAGEFYEQYF.

This chain uses TRBV12-3 or TRBV12-4 with TRBJ1-2, with D possibly being TRBD1 (6 bases). V was cut by 2 bases and J by 7 bases, with 11 bases left in between. This CDR3 comprises 13 residues. This CDR3 reads CASSLRGRSGYTF. The CDR3 bases are TGTGCCAGCAGTTTAAGGGGGAGGAGTGGCTACACCTTC.

The chain recombines TRBV27 with TRBJ1-2, with a tentative D call TRBD1 (6 bases). The CDR3 sequence is 14 residues long. Deletions cut 6 bases from V and 4 bases from J, with 15 bases between. Germline V CDR1 and CDR2: MNHEY, SMNVEV (reference sequence). The CDR3 bases are TGTGCCAGCAGATCTCAGGGGCGGGCCTATGGCTACACCTTC. It codes for CASRSQGRAYGYTF.

This chain uses TRBV13 with TRBJ1-6; 7 bases align to TRBD1. Germline trimming cut 0 bases from V and 8 bases from J; bases unmatched to any gene: 13. The CDR3 is 18 residues long. Germline V CDR1 and CDR2: PRHDT, FYEKMQ (reference sequence). CDR3: CASSLGLRGQGFDSPLHF. In DNA, the CDR3 is TGTGCCAGCAGCTTAGGCCTAAGGGGGCAGGGCTTCGATTCACCCCTCCACTTT.

J is TRBJ2-5 and V is TRBV9; D assignment may be TRBD1 or TRBD2 (5 bases each). Germline assignment: CDR1 SGDLS and CDR2 YYNGEE. The V end lost 0 bases, the J end lost 1 base, and 13 bases lay between the germline ends. The CDR3 totals 16 residues. The CDR3: CASSVAGGTTQETQYF. CDR3 sequence (DNA): TGTGCCAGCAGCGTAGCGGGTGGGACCACCCAAGAGACCCAGTACTTC.

The DNA of the CDR3 is TGTGCCAGCTTCCGCCAATGGACGGGGAACACTGAAGCTTTCTTT. Encoded protein: CASFRQWTGNTEAFF. The gene calls are TRBV6-5 and TRBJ1-1; no firm D call. The CDR3 extends over 15 amino acids. V gave up 8 bases and J gave up 1 base, with 17 bases separating them. The germline CDR1 and CDR2 sequences are MNHEY and SVGAGI.

The chain recombines TRBV2 with TRBJ2-2, with D possibly matching TRBD2 (5 bases). Germline lookup yields CDR1 SNHLY and CDR2 FYNNEI. This CDR3 is built from 13 residues. The germline V and J ends were trimmed by 4 bases and 6 bases, with 9 bases remaining between them. The DNA for the CDR3 is TGTGCCAGCAGTGTGAGGGAGTCCGGGGAGCTGTTTTTT. This gives the protein CASSVRESGELFF.

The chain recombines TRBV5-1 with TRBJ2-5, with a weak D call TRBD1 (5 bases). The germline CDR1 and CDR2 sequences are SGHRS and YFSETQ. The length of the CDR3 is 13 residues. V was trimmed by 4 bases and J by 2 bases, leaving 9 bases between them. CDR3: CASSLGPQETQYF. The DNA for the CDR3 is TGCGCCAGCAGCCTGGGGCCACAAGAGACCCAGTACTTC.

The J gene is TRBJ2-5, the V gene TRBV9, with D maybe TRBD2 (6 bases). The length of the CDR3 is 18 residues. CDR1 and CDR2 from the germline V gene are SGDLS and YYNGEE. Trimming left V 3 bases short and J 5 bases short, with 26 bases between. Here the CDR3 DNA reads TGTGCCAGCAGCGGGGGCGGGGCATCGGGACTCCGCCCGGAGACCCAGTACTTC. Its translation: CASSGGGASGLRPETQYF. The whole variable domain, filled in from reference TRBV9 and TRBJ2-5, reads DSGVTQTPKHLITATGQRVTLRCSPRSGDLSVYWYQQSLDQGLQFLIQYYNGEERAKGNILERFSAQQFPDLHSELNLSSLELGDSALYFCASSGGGASGLRPETQYFGPGTRLLVL.

The chain is built from TRBV30 and TRBJ2-3, with TRBD2 as a possible D gene (5 bases). Per germline, CDR1 GTSNPN and CDR2 SVGIG (reference sequence). V lost 2 bases to trimming and J lost 11 bases, with 17 bases between them. The CDR3 totals 13 residues. CDR3 DNA: TGTGCCTGGAGTATCACTAGGCTCCTAGGGCAGTATTTT. Encoded protein: CAWSITRLLGQYF.